This TCR beta chain stems from a study of blood T cell repertoires in COVID-19. At the level of the study: Sample material is recorded as cDNA or gDNA derived from T cells, B-cell-depleted T cells, or PBMCs.

Original analysis: Estimation of nucleated cell counts was performed using reference gene primer amplification. Produced via immunoSEQ multiplex PCR; TCRdb's table is partial and in-frame only. V and J calls and clone size are copied from that table; D and trimming were computed from the DNA. The sample includes more than 80,000 clones, 86% seen only once; the top ten take 8%. V was clipped by 5 bases and J by 4 bases; unmatched bases: 4. CDR1 MNHEY and CDR2 SVGAGI come from the germline V gene. This CDR3 is 14 amino acids long. The chain is built from TRBV6-5 and TRBJ2-7; 11 bases are a match to TRBD2. This receptor was identified in a man aged 50-60 years with active COVID-19. The sample comprised peripheral blood. As DNA, the CDR3 is TGTGCCAGCAGTCCGACTAGCGGGATTTACGAGCAGTACTTC. This codes for CASSPTSGIYEQYF.